This T cell receptor beta chain was recovered during a study of blood T cell repertoires in COVID-19. This CDR3 is built from 15 residues. The germline V gene has CDR1 SGHNT and CDR2 YYREEE (reference sequence). The junction had 10 bases not matched to a gene; V was cut back by 4 bases and J by 5 bases. The assay was immunoSEQ multiplex PCR, and TCRdb's table has in-frame clones only and misses some. The top ten clones hold 1% to 1.3% of a sample with 400,000 or so clones, approximately 90% of them seen once. The V and J genes are TRBV5-4 and TRBJ2-5; TRBD2 aligns across 8 bases. Specimen: PBMCs or T cells enriched from blood (not recorded which). The clonotype was recovered from a young man who had recovered from COVID-19. The CDR3 DNA reads TGTGCCAGCAGCGGGACTAGGGCCCTCCAGGAGACCCAGTACTTC. It encodes CASSGTRALQETQYF.